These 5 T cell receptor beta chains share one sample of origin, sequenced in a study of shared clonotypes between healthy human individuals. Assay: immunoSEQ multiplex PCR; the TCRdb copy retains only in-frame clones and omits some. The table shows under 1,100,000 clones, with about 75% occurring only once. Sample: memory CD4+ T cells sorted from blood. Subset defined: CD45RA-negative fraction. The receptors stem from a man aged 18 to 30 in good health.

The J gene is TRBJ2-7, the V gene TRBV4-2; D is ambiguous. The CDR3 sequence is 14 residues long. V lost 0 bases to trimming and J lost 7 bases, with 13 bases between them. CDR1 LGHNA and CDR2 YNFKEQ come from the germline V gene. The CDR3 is CASSQDPGPGEQYF. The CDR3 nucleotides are TGTGCCAGCAGCCAAGATCCTGGGCCCGGGGAGCAGTACTTC.

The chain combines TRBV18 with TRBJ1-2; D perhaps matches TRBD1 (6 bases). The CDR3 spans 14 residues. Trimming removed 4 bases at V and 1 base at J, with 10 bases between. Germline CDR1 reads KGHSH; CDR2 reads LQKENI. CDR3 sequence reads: CASSQQGINYGYTF. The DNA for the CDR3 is TGTGCCAGCTCACAACAGGGAATTAACTATGGCTACACCTTC.

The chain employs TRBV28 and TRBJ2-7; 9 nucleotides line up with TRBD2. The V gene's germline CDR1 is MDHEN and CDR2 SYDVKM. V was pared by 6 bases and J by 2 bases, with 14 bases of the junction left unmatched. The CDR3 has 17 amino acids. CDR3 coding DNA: TGTGCCAGCAGGTCCACCTCGGGGCGGGGGGGTCCCTACGAGCAGTACTTC. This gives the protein CASRSTSGRGGPYEQYF. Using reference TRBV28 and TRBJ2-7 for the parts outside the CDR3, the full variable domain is DVKVTQSSRYLVKRTGEKVFLECVQDMDHENMFWYRQDPGLGLRLIYFSYDVKMKEKGDIPEGYSVSREKKERFSLILESASTNQTSMYLCASRSTSGRGGPYEQYFGPGTRLTVT.

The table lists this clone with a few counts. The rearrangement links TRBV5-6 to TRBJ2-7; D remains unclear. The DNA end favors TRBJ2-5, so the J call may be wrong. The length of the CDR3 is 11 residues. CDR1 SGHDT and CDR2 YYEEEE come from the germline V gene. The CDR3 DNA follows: TGTGCCAGCAGTCGTGAAAAGACCCAGTACTTC. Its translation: CASSREKTQYF.

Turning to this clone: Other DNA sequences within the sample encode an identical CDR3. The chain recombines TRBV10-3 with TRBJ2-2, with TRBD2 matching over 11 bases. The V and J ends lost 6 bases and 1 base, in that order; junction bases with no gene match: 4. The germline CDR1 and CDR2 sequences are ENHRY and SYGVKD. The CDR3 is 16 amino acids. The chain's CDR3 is CAISTGTSGNTGELFF. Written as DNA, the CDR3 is TGTGCCATCAGCACCGGGACTAGCGGGAACACCGGGGAGCTGTTTTTT.